The present T cell receptor (beta chain) was sequenced within a study of blood T cell repertoires in COVID-19. This CDR3 has 17 residues. Generated by immunoSEQ multiplex PCR, the TCRdb table keeps only in-frame clones and is missing some. This table has about 57,000 clones, about four fifths appearing once. The sequenced sample was peripheral blood. The genes are TRBV21-1 and TRBJ1-6; the table names TRBD1, a call not compared with the DNA. TRBV21-1 is assigned pseudogene status. This TCR was sampled from a woman aged 55 to 70 with acute or convalescent COVID-19. CDR3: CASSWDRGGKNNSPLHF. DNA of the CDR3: TGTGCCAGCAGCTGGGACAGGGGTGGAAAGAATAATTCACCCCTCCACTTT.